The rows below give T cell receptor beta chains drawn from one sample of a study of blood T cell repertoires in COVID-19. This table comes from immunoSEQ multiplex PCR, and its TCRdb copy is limited to in-frame clones, with some not included. The table has 50,000 to 75,000 clones, roughly 92% seen once. What was sequenced was peripheral blood. These receptors came from a man between 65 and 79 years old with active COVID-19. Both conserved end residues are part of each CDR3. A D gene is named only where the DNA matches it firmly. The size of a clone is reported for some rows only, either as once, few or many, or as a class for expanded clones.

>TRBJ1-1|TRBV6-6|-|-
TGTGCCAGCATGCGCGGGGGAGGCACTGAAGCTTTCTTT
CASMRGGGTEAFF
>TRBJ2-4|TRBV5-8|-|-
TGTGCCAGCAGCTTGGTTGCAGGGGTCGCCAAAAACATTCAGTACTTC
CASSLVAGVAKNIQYF
>TRBJ1-5|TRBV18|-|TRBD1
TGTGCCAGCTCACCCCCTGGGACAGGGGGCGGCAATCAGCCCCAGCATTTT
CASSPPGTGGGNQPQHF
>TRBJ2-2|TRBV5-1|-|-
TGCGCCAGCAGCCGGCTGGCGGAGGACACCGGGGAGCTGTTTTTT
CASSRLAEDTGELFF
>TRBJ1-1|TRBV7-6|once|-
TGTGCCAGCAGCTCACAGATGAACACTGAAGCTTTCTTT
CASSSQMNTEAFF
>TRBJ2-7|TRBV18|-|-
TGTGCCAGCTCACCAGAGGGAAGGCCCTACGAGCAGTACTTC
CASSPEGRPYEQYF
>TRBJ2-3|TRBV7-8|once|-
TGTGCCAGCAGCTTAACCGGTTCTAGCACAGATACGCAGTATTTT
CASSLTGSSTDTQYF
>TRBJ1-6|TRBV11-3|once|TRBD1
TGTGCCAGCAGCTTAGTATTCGGACAGGGAGATTCACCCCTCCACTTT
CASSLVFGQGDSPLHF
>TRBJ2-5|TRBV7-6|once|TRBD2
TGTGCCAGCAGCTCGCATCCCGGGGTAGCGGGGGGATTGGAGACCCAGTACTTC
CASSSHPGVAGGLETQYF
>TRBJ2-1|TRBV4-2|-|-
TGTGCCAGCAGCCAAGATGCGGGGGCTTTAGAGCAGTTCTTC
CASSQDAGALEQFF
>TRBJ1-6|TRBV7-6|-|TRBD1
TGTGCCAGCAGCCCCATAGGGGGGACAGGCAATTCACCCCTCCACTTT
CASSPIGGTGNSPLHF
>TRBJ2-7|TRBV6-5|-|-
TGTGCCAGCAGCGATACTGTCGGCGAGCAGTACTTC
CASSDTVGEQYF
>TRBJ1-3|TRBV28|-|TRBD1
TGTGCCAGCAGTTTGGGACAGGCGGCTGGAAACACCATATATTTT
CASSLGQAAGNTIYF
>TRBJ2-1|TRBV3-1/TRBV3-2|-|TRBD1
TGTGCCAGCAACGACAGGGGCTACAATGAGCAGTTCTTC
CASNDRGYNEQFF
>TRBJ2-4|TRBV5-6|-|TRBD1
TGTGCCAGCAGCTCGACAGGGGGCAAAAACATTCAGTACTTC
CASSSTGGKNIQYF
>TRBJ2-1|TRBV7-6|-|TRBD2
TGTGCCAGCAGCTTTTTTCAGCGGGGGGGCAATGAGCAGTTCTTC
CASSFFQRGGNEQFF
>TRBJ2-1|TRBV13|once|TRBD2
TGTGCCAGCAGCCTGGGCCTAGCGGGGGACTACAATGAGCAGTTCTTC
CASSLGLAGDYNEQFF
>TRBJ2-5|TRBV13|-|TRBD1
TGTGCCAGCAGCCCCGAGGGGGCTAGAGAGACCCAGTACTTC
CASSPEGARETQYF
>TRBJ2-7|TRBV7-6|-|-
TGTGCCAGCAGCTTATTCCAGGACGAGCAGTACTTC
CASSLFQDEQYF
>TRBJ1-1|TRBV3-1/TRBV3-2|-|-
TGTGCCAGCAGCCTGACAGACACTGAAGCTTTCTTT
CASSLTDTEAFF
>TRBJ2-1|TRBV11-2|-|-
TGTGCCAGCAGCTTAGATACTTTTGATGAGCAGTTCTTC
CASSLDTFDEQFF
>TRBJ2-3|TRBV5-1|-|-
TGCGCCAGCAAGGCGGGGCCCTCTGGGGATACGCAGTATTTT
CASKAGPSGDTQYF
>TRBJ2-5|TRBV7-9|-|-
TGTGCCAGCAACAGACAGCAACAAGAGACCCAGTACTTC
CASNRQQQETQYF
>TRBJ1-2|TRBV2|-|TRBD1
TGTGCCAACCCGAGGAGGGGGCTCTATGGCTACACCTTC
CANPRRGLYGYTF
>TRBJ2-1|TRBV9|-|TRBD1
TGTGCCAGCAGCGTCTCCAACAGGGGCAATGAGCAGTTCTTC
CASSVSNRGNEQFF
>TRBJ2-3|TRBV7-3|-|TRBD2
TGTGCCAGCAGCAAGCGGGGAGGCTACACAGATACGCAGTATTTT
CASSKRGGYTDTQYF
>TRBJ1-2|TRBV5-1|-|TRBD1
TGCGCCAGCAGCGCGACAGGGGTGCACTATGGCTACACCTTC
CASSATGVHYGYTF
>TRBJ1-2|TRBV6-5|-|TRBD1
TGTGCCAGCAGTTCTTCCAGGGGGTATGGCTACACCTTC
CASSSSRGYGYTF
>TRBJ1-5|TRBV28|-|-
TGTGCCAGCAGTTGGGGCCCTCAGCCCCAGCATTTT
CASSWGPQPQHF
>TRBJ1-2|TRBV6-5|-|-
TGTGCCAGCAGTTACTCGAAGGTGGACAGAACTTATGGCTACACCTTC
CASSYSKVDRTYGYTF
>TRBJ1-3|TRBV7-8|-|TRBD1
TGTGCCAGCAGCTTAGGATGGACAGGTTTCCAAAACACCATATATTTT
CASSLGWTGFQNTIYF
>TRBJ2-6|TRBV10-3|-|TRBD1
TGTGCCATCAGTCCCGGGACAGGGATCAACTCTGGGGCCAACGTCCTGACTTTC
CAISPGTGINSGANVLTF
>TRBJ1-2|TRBV5-1|-|TRBD1
TGCGCCAGCAGCCTAGGGGGCCCCTACTATGGCTACACCTTC
CASSLGGPYYGYTF
>TRBJ1-1|TRBV6-1|-|-
TGTGCCAGCAGTGAATCATGGGGAGGAGTAAACACTGAAGCTTTCTTT
CASSESWGGVNTEAFF
>TRBJ2-4|TRBV20-1|-|-
TGCAGTGCTAGTGACCAGGGTAACATTCAGTACTTC
CSASDQGNIQYF
>TRBJ1-3|TRBV2|-|TRBD1
TGTGCCACGTCAGGACAGGGAGGTTCTGGAAACACCATATATTTT
CATSGQGGSGNTIYF
>TRBJ2-3|TRBV18|-|TRBD2
TGTGCCAGCCGGAGTACTGCGGGACTAGCGGGGGAGACAGATACGCAGTATTTT
CASRSTAGLAGETDTQYF
>TRBJ2-7|TRBV6-5|-|-
TGTGCCAGCATGAGGGGGGGAACCTACGAGCAGTACTTC
CASMRGGTYEQYF
>TRBJ2-7|TRBV7-9|-|TRBD2
TGTGCCAGCAGCTTACTTGCGGGGGGGACTGAGCAGTACTTC
CASSLLAGGTEQYF
>TRBJ2-2|TRBV6-6|-|-
TGTGCCAGCAGTACTGATGGACCGGGACTGTTTTTT
CASSTDGPGLFF
>TRBJ1-5|TRBV5-6|-|-
TGTGCCAGCAGCTTGTCCAGATTCAATCAGCCCCAGCATTTT
CASSLSRFNQPQHF
>TRBJ2-5|TRBV5-1|-|-
TGCGCCAGCAGCAGACCACCGGGGGAGACCCAGTACTTC
CASSRPPGETQYF